The T cell receptor (beta chain) described here comes from a study of cytomegalovirus exposure and HLA in healthy donors. Turning to the study itself: Roughly 180 million T cells yielded more than 90 million unique TCR beta sequences in earlier analysis. The study, taken as a whole, reports: The number of N-insertions in an Asian-associated ancestry cluster was reportedly below the approximately 700-donor mean in a later analysis. HLA allele associations emerged for around 15,000 TCR beta sequences in a later analysis, at 0.05 false discovery rate. The authors later found HLA-associated TCR beta chains more clonally expanded than equally common others.

In regard to this clone: Its specificity is unknown.

Both 60 Vbeta primers and 13 Jbeta primers went into the PCR. Assay used: immunoSEQ multiplex PCR; TCRdb lists only in-frame clones, some missing. The data show about 99,000 clones, around 77% seen once. The sequence was collected from a man aged 40-55 years in good health and CMV-seronegative. The sample taken for sequencing was PBMCs.

CDR3 DNA: TGTGCCAGCAGCAACCCGCGAACACCGGGACAGTCATACGAGCAGTACTTC. Protein sequence: CASSNPRTPGQSYEQYF. The J gene is TRBJ2-7, the V gene TRBV21-1; TRBD1 is the table's D call and was not checked against the DNA. TRBV21-1 is a documented pseudogene. The CDR3 sequence is 17 residues long.